This T cell receptor beta chain appears in the sequencing data of a study of neoadjuvant anti-PD-1 for oral cavity cancer (dated by TCRdb to the early 2020s). Looking at the study overall: Patients mostly received three to four biweekly doses of nivolumab at 3 mg/kg before curative-intent surgical resection. For patients who did not progress, a fourth nivolumab dose was given around day 43, followed by definitive surgical resection on days 50-56. Under RECIST 1.1, a patient counted as a responder if showing complete response, partial response or stable disease, and as a non-responder if showing progression. There were more than nine patients in the parent correlative cohort, and the response rate was more than 25%. Paper-wide results and their limitations: After neoadjuvant nivolumab, T cell clonality (Gini index) in PBMCs was significantly higher in non-responders than in responders. Only a few patients per response group were included in the TCR analyses, and the authors called for validation in larger cohorts. Higher pretreatment blood Treg/Th17 ratios correlated with both higher pretreatment blood TCRbeta clonality and lower post-treatment tumor TCRbeta clonality.

The sample's time point, from its label and the paper: before neoadjuvant nivolumab. The patients had newly diagnosed stage II-IVA oral cavity squamous cell carcinoma and had not received any prior systemic or radiation treatment. The cohort was composed of patients with HPV-negative, locally advanced oral cavity squamous cell carcinoma. Peripheral blood mononuclear cells were analyzed directly, without maintenance or expansion in culture. Samples were obtained from a longitudinal correlative study of a single-arm phase II trial of neoadjuvant nivolumab in oral cavity squamous cell carcinoma. Subject-matched pre- and post-treatment PBMCs and tumors from three responders and three non-responders were subjected to genomic DNA-based TCRbeta sequencing. Peripheral blood mononuclear cells were collected before nivolumab treatment and again after treatment, at the time of surgery. The Maxwell RSC DNA from Cells kit was used to isolate genomic DNA from PBMCs.

For deep sequencing, each PBMC sample was run in six replicates, with libraries mostly built from 450 to 550 ng of input genomic DNA. TCRbeta libraries were prepared with the immunoSEQ hsTCRbeta kit according to the manufacturer's instructions. Sequencing of the completed libraries took place using an Illumina NovaSeq 6000 S4 flow cell after they had been pooled to approximately 3 nM. The authors processed their data as follows. The immunoSEQ Analyzer was used for raw data preprocessing and quality control. The analysis was limited to productive rearrangements, and each clonotype was defined by a unique CDR3 amino acid sequence. Using the R package tcR, the researchers computed the Gini-Simpson index as their estimate of repertoire clonality. Student's t test was used to compare Gini indices, while Pearson correlation assessed associations with tumor size change. As stored in TCRdb, this immuneACCESS dataset retains in-frame rearrangements with V and J assigned. A fraction of the clones does not appear; measured against another copy, unresolved V genes explain less than half of the discrepancy, and the remainder lacks a known reason. V and J calls plus clone size are reproduced from that table; the DNA served to infer D and trimming. The table for this sample lists tens of thousands of clones; approximately 80% of them were counted only once. The top ten hold 2.5% to 3% of the sample.

Notes on this clone: Its antigen target is currently unknown. Base qualities are not at hand, and no much larger clone is one base apart.

Clipping removes 5 bases from V and 9 bases from J, with 7 as the unmatched junction base count. From the germline V gene (reference sequence), CDR1 is LNHDA and CDR2 is SQIVND. There are 15 amino acids in the CDR3, from cysteine to phenylalanine inclusive. Just the 45-base CDR3 DNA is kept, in frame starting at base 1. The TCR comes from a person between 35 and 79 years old with oral cavity squamous cell carcinoma. The sequence joins TRBV19 to TRBJ1-6; 10 bases in the middle match TRBD1. This specimen was PBMCs, taken before nivolumab (anti-PD-1) treatment. The CDR3 region has the sequence CASSAGQGLGSPLHF. The nucleotide sequence reads as follows: TGTGCCAGTAGTGCGGGACAGGGGCTCGGTTCACCCCTCCACTTT.